Following are 21 T cell receptor beta chains from one sample sequenced in a study of vaccination effects on CD4 cells after COVID-19. Profiling relied on immunoSEQ multiplex PCR, and the TCRdb table lists in-frame clones only, not all of them. This table holds under 70,000 clones, less than 80% found once. Viral peptide pools were used in the ViraFEST assay to expand antigen-specific CD4+ T cells, and sequencing came afterward. Having been cultured for less than 12 days, the cells underwent CD4+ T cell isolation. Nucleocapsid antibody tests were negative, and the vaccine recipients had no prior SARS-CoV-2 infection. No cognate antigen is known for these TCRs. The sample here was CD4+ T cells from PBMCs cultured with HCoV-OC43 spike peptides, taken before COVID-19 vaccination. The subset denotes: HCoV-OC43 spike overlapping peptide pool stimulation. These receptors all stem from a human donor who received a COVID-19 vaccine.

The rearrangement joins TRBV4-3 to TRBJ1-1, with TRBD1 matching 7 bases. Trimming removed 4 bases from V and 1 base from J; junction bases left unmatched: 3. The germline gives CDR1 LGHNA, CDR2 YSLEER. The CDR3 sequence is 14 residues long. The CDR3 sequence: CASSRRQGNTEAFF. Here the CDR3 DNA reads TGCGCCAGCAGCCGCCGACAGGGGAACACTGAAGCTTTCTTT.

The chain joins TRBV5-1 to TRBJ2-3; no firm D call. V dropped 4 bases and J dropped 2 bases, with 11 bases sitting between them. The CDR3 runs 14 residues. Per germline, CDR1 SGHRS and CDR2 YFSETQ. CDR3 bases: TGCGCCAGCAGCCTGGCTTTACTCACAGATACGCAGTATTTT. This encodes CASSLALLTDTQYF.

The J gene is TRBJ2-3, the V gene TRBV4-1, with a tentative D call TRBD1 (6 bases). Trimming pared 4 bases from V and 6 bases from J, leaving 17 bases between. The CDR3 covers 15 residues. Germline V gene data show CDR1 as MGHRA and CDR2 as YSYEKL. CDR3 bases: TGCGCCAGCAGCCCCTCCGGACAGCGGACGGATACGCAGTATTTT. It translates to CASSPSGQRTDTQYF.

V gene TRBV7-2 combines with J gene TRBJ2-5; 11 bases line up with TRBD2. Per the germline V gene, CDR1 is SGHTA and CDR2 is FQGNSA. The V gene end was trimmed by 3 bases and the J gene end by 4 bases; junction bases not matched to a gene: 1. This CDR3 region has 14 residues. This CDR3 is CASSFSGGGETQYF. The CDR3 DNA reads TGTGCCAGCAGCTTTAGCGGGGGGGGAGAGACCCAGTACTTC.

The genes are TRBV3-1 (or the pseudogene TRBV3-2) and TRBJ2-1; either TRBD1 or TRBD2 may supply D (5 bases each). Looked up from germline, CDR1 is LGHDT and CDR2 is YNNKEL (reference sequence). V was clipped by 4 bases and J by 4 bases, with 14 bases between them. This CDR3 comprises 15 residues. CDR3 in DNA: TGTGCCAGCAGCCCCTCCGGGGCCCGATACAATGAGCAGTTCTTC. Amino acid sequence: CASSPSGARYNEQFF.

This clone showed up just a few times. The V and J genes are TRBV12-5 and TRBJ1-6; D is perhaps TRBD1 (6 bases). The V end lost 6 bases, the J end lost 11 bases, and 14 bases lay between the germline ends. This CDR3 has 13 residues. Germline V gene lookup returns CDR1 LGHNT and CDR2 FRNRAP. This CDR3 is CASGPGVSAPLHF. CDR3 nucleotides: TGTGCTAGTGGACCAGGGGTTTCGGCACCCCTCCACTTT.

The chain recombines TRBV3-1 (or the pseudogene TRBV3-2) with TRBJ2-1; D gene uncertain. This CDR3 contains 11 residues. CDR1 is LGHDT, CDR2 YNNKEL, per germline (reference sequence). Trimming removed 1 base at V and 9 bases at J, with 4 bases between. CDR3 protein: CASSQAGEQFF. DNA for the CDR3: TGTGCCAGCAGCCAAGCCGGTGAGCAGTTCTTC.

The V and J genes are TRBV18 and TRBJ2-6; D is undetermined. Trimming took off 1 base at V and 0 bases at J, with 4 bases between the two ends. CDR1 is KGHSH and CDR2 is LQKENI in the germline V gene. The CDR3 has 15 residues. The CDR3 protein is CASSPQGSGANVLTF. Written as DNA, the CDR3 is TGTGCCAGCTCACCACAGGGCTCTGGGGCCAACGTCCTGACTTTC. The variable domain in full, completed from reference TRBV18 and TRBJ2-6, reads NAGVMQNPRHLVRRRGQEARLRCSPMKGHSHVYWYRQLPEEGLKFMVYLQKENIIDESGMPKERFSAEFPKEGPSILRIQQVVRGDSAAYFCASSPQGSGANVLTFGAGSRLTVL.

The chain recombines TRBV19 with TRBJ1-2; no reliable D call. V shed 3 bases and J shed 7 bases, with 21 bases lying between them. Germline V lookup: CDR1 LNHDA, CDR2 SQIVND (reference sequence). This CDR3 spans 16 amino acids. CDR3 nucleotide sequence: TGTGCCAGTAGTATCGTCTTAAGGATCTCCTCGAGTGGCTACACCTTC. Protein product: CASSIVLRISSSGYTF. Full variable domain (remainder filled in from reference TRBV19 and TRBJ1-2): DGGITQSPKYLFRKEGQNVTLSCEQNLNHDAMYWYRQDPGQGLRLIYYSQIVNDFQKGDIAEGYSVSREKKESFPLTVTSAQKNPTAFYLCASSIVLRISSSGYTFGSGTRLTVV.

The chain links TRBV7-2 to TRBJ2-7, with 9 bases lining up with TRBD2. The CDR3 has 15 amino acids. CDR1 and CDR2 (germline): SGHTA, FQGNSA. J gave up 2 bases and V 2 bases, and 4 bases lay outside the gene matches. The CDR3 sequence is CASSLLAGQTYEQYV. The CDR3 nucleotides read TGTGCCAGCAGCTTACTAGCGGGGCAGACCTACGAGCAGTACGTC.

This rearrangement joins TRBV19 to TRBJ1-2, with a tentative D call TRBD1 (5 bases). The V and J ends lost 5 bases and 6 bases respectively, with 16 bases between them. This CDR3 has 14 residues. Germline-derived CDR1 and CDR2 are LNHDA and SQIVND (reference sequence). In DNA form, the CDR3 reads TGTGCCAGTAGTCCACGGGGCTTGTACGATGGCTACACCTTC. Translated: CASSPRGLYDGYTF.

This clone was seen only a few times. The chain combines TRBV5-1 with TRBJ2-1, with D tentatively TRBD1 or TRBD2 (6 bases each). Germline-derived CDR1 and CDR2 are SGHRS and YFSETQ. There are 14 residues in the CDR3. Deletions cut 3 bases from V and 7 bases from J, with 14 bases between. The CDR3 sequence is CASSYGGGSNEQFF. The CDR3 DNA reads as TGCGCCAGCAGCTATGGAGGGGGGTCGAATGAGCAGTTCTTC.

This chain joins TRBV5-1 and TRBJ1-3, with D possibly TRBD1 on 5 matching bases. Germline CDR1 and CDR2: SGHRS and YFSETQ. The length of the CDR3 is 16 residues. Trimming took off 1 base at V and 0 bases at J, with 11 bases between the two ends. In DNA, the CDR3 is TGCGCCAGCAGCTTGTGGGACTCTAGCTCTGGAAACACCATATATTTT. Translated, it gives CASSLWDSSSGNTIYF.

This clone appeared a single time. The chain carries TRBV5-1 and TRBJ2-5, with D tentatively TRBD2 (6 bases). CDR3 size: 13 residues. V was trimmed by 7 bases and J by 5 bases, leaving 15 bases between them. CDR1 is SGHRS and CDR2 is YFSETQ in the germline V gene. The CDR3 region has the DNA TGCGCCAGCGCCCGGACTATTAGCGAGACCCAGTACTTC. Translated, it gives CASARTISETQYF.

This chain uses TRBV18 with TRBJ1-2; TRBD1 might be the D (6 bases). Trimming took off 3 bases at V and 7 bases at J, with 15 bases between the two ends. The germline gives CDR1 KGHSH, CDR2 LQKENI. This CDR3 has 14 residues. The chain's CDR3 is CASSPTQDSGGYTF. The CDR3 region has the DNA TGTGCCAGCTCACCTACTCAGGACAGCGGTGGCTACACCTTC.

Only a few counts were recorded for this clone. This rearrangement joins TRBV2 to TRBJ2-2, with D maybe TRBD2 (6 bases). Trimming left V 6 bases short and J 2 bases short, with 16 bases between. The CDR3 totals 16 residues. CDR1 is SNHLY, CDR2 FYNNEI, per germline. For the CDR3, the DNA is TGTGCCAGCAGATCCCTTGGGGGAGGTAACACCGGGGAGCTGTTTTTT. Protein: CASRSLGGGNTGELFF. Full variable domain (outside the CDR3, taken from reference TRBV2 and TRBJ2-2): EPEVTQTPSHQVTQMGQEVILRCVPISNHLYFYWYRQILGQKVEFLVSFYNNEISEKSEIFDDQFSVERPDGSNFTLKIRSTKLEDSAMYFCASRSLGGGNTGELFFGEGSRLTVL.

This chain joins TRBV6-1 and TRBJ1-3; no clear D gene. V dropped 2 bases and J dropped 2 bases, with 16 bases sitting between them. The germline V gene has CDR1 MNHNS and CDR2 SASEGT. The CDR3 consists of 17 residues. DNA of the CDR3: TGTGCCAGCAGTGAAAAGGCAGGTTGGTCGGCTGGAAACACCATATATTTT. Its translation: CASSEKAGWSAGNTIYF.

The chain is built from TRBV3-1 (or the pseudogene TRBV3-2) and TRBJ1-2; unclear D gene. The CDR3 totals 15 residues. V was pared by 4 bases and J by 2 bases, with 14 bases between. Germline CDR1 is LGHDT and CDR2 is YNNKEL (reference sequence). The CDR3 DNA reads TGTGCCAGCAGCCCTGGGAGTCTGTACAACTATGGCTACACCTTC. It is translated as CASSPGSLYNYGYTF.

The V call is TRBV3-1 (or the pseudogene TRBV3-2), the J call TRBJ1-1; D is possibly TRBD1 (5 bases). Trimming removed 1 base from V and 1 base from J, with 7 bases in between. In germline, CDR1 is LGHDT, CDR2 YNNKEL (reference sequence). CDR3 length: 14 amino acids. The CDR3 spells CASSQVGANTEAFF. In DNA form, the CDR3 reads TGTGCCAGCAGCCAAGTCGGGGCGAACACTGAAGCTTTCTTT.

This clone was counted only a few times. The chain recombines TRBV7-3 with TRBJ1-1; possible D gene TRBD1, 5 bases. V gave up 5 bases and J gave up 4 bases, with 17 bases separating them. CDR3 size: 15 residues. The germline V gene encodes CDR1 SGHTA and CDR2 FQGTGA. The CDR3 nucleotides are TGTGCCAGCAGCCAGAATGGGGCAGCGGGCACTGAAGCTTTCTTT. This translates into CASSQNGAAGTEAFF.

The chain combines TRBV7-3 with TRBJ2-1; a possible D gene is TRBD2 (6 bases). Trimming shortened V by 5 bases and J by 0 bases, and 14 bases separated the two germline ends. The germline gives CDR1 SGHTA, CDR2 FQGTGA. The length of the CDR3 is 16 residues. DNA of the CDR3: TGTGCCAGCAGCGCCCCCGGGACTGCCTCCTACAATGAGCAGTTCTTC. Translated: CASSAPGTASYNEQFF.